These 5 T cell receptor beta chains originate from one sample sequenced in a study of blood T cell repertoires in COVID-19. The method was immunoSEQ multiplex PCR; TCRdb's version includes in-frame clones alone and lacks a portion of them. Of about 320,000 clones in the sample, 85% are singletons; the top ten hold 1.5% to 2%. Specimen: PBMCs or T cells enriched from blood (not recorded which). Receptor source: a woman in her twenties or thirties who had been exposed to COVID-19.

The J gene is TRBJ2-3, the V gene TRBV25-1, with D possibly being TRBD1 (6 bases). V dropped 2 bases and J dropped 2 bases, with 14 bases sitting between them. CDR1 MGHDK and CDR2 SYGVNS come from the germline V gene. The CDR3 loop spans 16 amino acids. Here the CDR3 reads CASSEVVTGHTDTQYF. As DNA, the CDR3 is TGTGCCAGCAGTGAAGTAGTGACGGGACACACAGATACGCAGTATTTT.

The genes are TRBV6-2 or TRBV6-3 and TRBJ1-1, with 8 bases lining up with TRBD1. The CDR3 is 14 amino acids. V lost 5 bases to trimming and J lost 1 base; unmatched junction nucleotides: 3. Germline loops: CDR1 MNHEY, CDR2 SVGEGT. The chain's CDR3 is CASSGQGRNTEAFF. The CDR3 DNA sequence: TGTGCCAGCAGTGGACAGGGTAGGAACACTGAAGCTTTCTTT.

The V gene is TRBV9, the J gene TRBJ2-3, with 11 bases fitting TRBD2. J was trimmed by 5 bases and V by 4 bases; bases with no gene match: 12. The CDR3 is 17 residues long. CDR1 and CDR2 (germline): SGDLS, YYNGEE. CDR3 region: CASSPRAGTSGLDTQYF. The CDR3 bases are TGTGCCAGCAGCCCAAGAGCCGGGACTAGCGGTTTAGATACGCAGTATTTT.

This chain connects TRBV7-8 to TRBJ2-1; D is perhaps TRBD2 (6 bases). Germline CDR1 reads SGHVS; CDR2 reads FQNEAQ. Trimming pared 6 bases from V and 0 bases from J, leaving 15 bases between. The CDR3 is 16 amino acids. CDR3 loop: CASSLKVGGSYNEQFF. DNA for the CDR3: TGTGCCAGCAGTCTAAAGGTGGGGGGCTCCTACAATGAGCAGTTCTTC.

The DNA for the CDR3 is TGTGCCAGCAGCGTAGCTCCCAGAAGCACAGATACGCAGTATTTT. Translation gives CASSVAPRSTDTQYF. This chain connects TRBV9 to TRBJ2-3; D not certain. CDR1 and CDR2 (germline): SGDLS, YYNGEE. This CDR3 comprises 15 residues. V lost 0 bases and J lost 0, with 8 bases in between.